This T cell receptor beta chain was obtained from a study of T cells in localized non-small cell lung cancer (dated by TCRdb to 2018 to 2021). With respect to the entire study: The study examined T cell repertoires in approximately 240 patients with early-stage NSCLC and compared tumors with uninvolved tumor-adjacent lungs. All 220 or so NSCLC patients in the cohort were treatment-naive and had localized lung tumors that were resected. The mean age of the NSCLC patients was under 70 years, with fewer than 150 men and nearly 110 women. Overall study results and their limits: Multi-region tumor sequencing was not performed, so intratumor heterogeneity could not be excluded. A median of 57 of the top 100 tumor clones were detected in paired uninvolved adjacent lung, and some 29 of these tumor clones were also found among the top 100 clones of the paired uninvolved adjacent lung. Because the study design was exploratory, TCR variables were selected using unadjusted p-values without false-discovery rate correction. Longer overall survival was associated with higher T cell density in blood, whereas shorter survival was associated with higher clonality in adjacent lung. Uninvolved tumor-adjacent lung showed the highest T cell clonality, higher than tumor, which suggests more focused antigenic responses in the adjacent lung.

Turning to this clone: Its antigen has not been determined. No clone much larger than this one lies a single base away; base qualities are absent.

TCR beta CDR3 regions were sequenced from DNA using the immunoSEQ Assay. As for how the authors treated the data: T cell density was computed as TCR beta template counts normalized to usable DNA estimated by amplifying housekeeping genes. Richness was estimated using the preseqR package, with extrapolation to 400,000 templates for PBMC samples and to 120,000 templates for tissue samples. Clonality was defined as one minus Pielou's evenness. Differential abundance testing on productive amino-acid clonotypes, with a minimum total count of 5 and an alpha of 0.1, was used to identify tissue-enriched TCRs. Repertoire overlap between compartments was quantified with the Jaccard Index and Morisita Overlap Index. GLIPH clustered TCR beta CDR3s with public tetramer-defined viral CDR3s; viral motifs required at least three viral sequences plus V-gene enrichment. Here the immuneACCESS table is served through TCRdb, limited to in-frame sequences with V and J called. Missing clones are a known gap in these copies; in checked studies unresolved V genes cover under half, and the rest lacks a known reason. V, J and clone size were drawn from that table, and D and trimming were deduced from the DNA. The sample profile shows 40,000 to 65,000 clones; approximately 80% of them were found once. The ten most abundant clones make up approximately 18% of the sample.

At diagnosis, tumor, uninvolved tumor-adjacent lung and peripheral blood were collected and then preserved as a mix of FFPE and fresh-frozen material. Blood samples were analyzed as peripheral blood mononuclear cells for TCR repertoire profiling. Reading the germline V gene gives CDR1 SNHLY and CDR2 FYNNEI. The junction carries 14 bases between V and J, which are trimmed by 6 bases and 3 bases respectively. The CDR3 covers 14 residues, taking in both the cysteine and the phenylalanine. Just the 42-base CDR3 DNA is kept, in frame starting at base 1. The receptor chain draws on TRBV2 and TRBJ1-2, with TRBD1 perhaps the D gene, on 6 matching bases. Sequencing used peripheral blood mononuclear cells, obtained before any cancer treatment. The sequence was collected from a man between 40 and 75 years old with stage III lung adenocarcinoma. The CDR3 protein sequence reads: CASSPDRIDYGYTF. DNA sequence: TGTGCCAGCAGCCCCGACAGGATCGACTATGGCTACACCTTC.